The source of this T cell receptor (beta chain) is a study of blood T cell repertoires in COVID-19. V lost 3 bases, J lost 1 base, and 4 bases lay in between. There are 13 residues in the CDR3. Germline V CDR1 and CDR2: SGHVS, FQNEAQ. This table comes from immunoSEQ multiplex PCR, and its TCRdb copy is limited to in-frame clones, with some not included. The sample includes 350,000 to 500,000 clones, approximately 90% of them seen just once. V usage is TRBV7-8 and J usage is TRBJ1-3; D call uncertain. Sequenced input: PBMCs or T cells enriched from blood (not recorded which). The TCR originated in a woman between 18 and 29 years old who had been exposed to COVID-19. The CDR3 loop is CASSFGSGNTIYF. In DNA form, the CDR3 reads TGTGCCAGCAGCTTCGGGTCTGGAAACACCATATATTTT.